Below, 2 T cell receptor beta chains from the same sample are listed, as sequenced in a study of CD8+ T cells in alopecia areata. Extracted from the samples, RNA was reverse transcribed into cDNA to serve as the sequencing template. The table came from immunoSEQ multiplex PCR; TCRdb's copy has only in-frame clones and leaves some out. The sample has a few thousand clones, roughly 72% seen once. Input material: skin. The source is a human donor in good health.

The chain recombines TRBV5-4 with TRBJ1-2, with a possible D match to TRBD1 (5 bases). The germline CDR1 and CDR2 sequences are SGHNT and YYREEE (reference sequence). Trimming cost V 0 bases and J 4 bases, with 16 bases left between them. The length of the CDR3 is 16 residues. This chain's CDR3 is CASSLAREPASYGYTF. CDR3 coding DNA: TGTGCCAGCAGCTTGGCCAGGGAGCCAGCGAGCTATGGCTACACCTTC.

J is TRBJ1-4 and V is TRBV5-1, with TRBD1 identical over 9 bases. This CDR3 comprises 14 residues. The V and J ends lost 7 bases and 8 bases, in that order; junction bases with no gene match: 9. Germline-derived CDR1 and CDR2 are SGHRS and YFSETQ. The CDR3 sequence is CASRRDREGEKLFF. DNA of the CDR3: TGCGCCAGCCGTCGGGACAGGGAGGGCGAAAAACTGTTTTTT.